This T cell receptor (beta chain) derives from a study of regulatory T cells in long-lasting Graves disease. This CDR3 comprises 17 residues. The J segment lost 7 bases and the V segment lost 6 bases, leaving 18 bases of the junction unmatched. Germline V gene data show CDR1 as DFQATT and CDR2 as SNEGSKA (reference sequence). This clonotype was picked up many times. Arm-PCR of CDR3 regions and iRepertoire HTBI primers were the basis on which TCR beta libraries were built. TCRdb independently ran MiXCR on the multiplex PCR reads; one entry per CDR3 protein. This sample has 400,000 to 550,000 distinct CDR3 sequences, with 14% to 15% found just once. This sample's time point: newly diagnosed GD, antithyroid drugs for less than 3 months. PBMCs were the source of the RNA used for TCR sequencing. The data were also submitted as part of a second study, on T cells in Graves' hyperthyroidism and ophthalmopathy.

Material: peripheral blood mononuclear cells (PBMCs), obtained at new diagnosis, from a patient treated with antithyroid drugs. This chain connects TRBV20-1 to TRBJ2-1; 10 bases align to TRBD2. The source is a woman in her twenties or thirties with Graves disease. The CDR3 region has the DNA TGCAGTGCCCCACTCCCTCTAGCGGGAGTGGGTGGTAATGAGCAGTTCTTC. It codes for CSAPLPLAGVGGNEQFF.